Listed below are T cell receptor beta chains from one sample, sequenced in a study of control samples from healthy donors and cancer patients. TCRdb's table, derived via immunoSEQ multiplex PCR, lists solely in-frame clones and lacks some. The table shows over 90,000 clones, with 92% occurring only once. Sequencing was done on a sample of blood. All receptors come from a woman aged 18-29 years in good health. Each CDR3 is given with its conserved first and last residue. Fields, in order: clone size, V gene, CDR3 protein. The size field is filled for only some rows; it gives once, few, many or a size class.

>.|TRBV11-2
CASSPMVNTPNYGYTF
>.|TRBV6-2/TRBV6-3
CASSYVYQADGYTF
>once|TRBV5-4
CASRDPGQGDEKLFF
>.|TRBV6-5
CASRGYNQPQHF
>few|TRBV20-1
CSASRGTGYGYTF
>.|TRBV19
CASSIRRTGGYTF
>.|TRBV7-2
CASSHLTSANSGELFF
>.|TRBV5-5
CASSLPREKETQYF
>once|TRBV14
CASSEVTGTVNEKLFF
>once|TRBV6-2/TRBV6-3
CASSQKETQYF
>.|TRBV6-6
CASSQVERGEAFF